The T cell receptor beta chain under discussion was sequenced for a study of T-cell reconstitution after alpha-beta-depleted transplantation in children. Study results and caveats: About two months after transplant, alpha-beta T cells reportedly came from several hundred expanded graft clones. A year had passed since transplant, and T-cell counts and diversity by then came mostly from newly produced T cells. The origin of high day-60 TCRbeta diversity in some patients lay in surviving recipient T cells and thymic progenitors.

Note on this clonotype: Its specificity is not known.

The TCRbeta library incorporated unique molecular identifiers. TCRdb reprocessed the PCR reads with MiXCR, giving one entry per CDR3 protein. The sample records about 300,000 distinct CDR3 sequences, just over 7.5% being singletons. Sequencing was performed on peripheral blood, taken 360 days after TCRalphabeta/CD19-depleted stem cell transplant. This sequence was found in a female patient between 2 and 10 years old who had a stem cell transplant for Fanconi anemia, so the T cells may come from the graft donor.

CDR3 nucleotides: TGCGCCAGCAGCCAAGACCCTAGCGGGGGGGCAGGGAATGAGCAGTTCTTC. It yields the protein CASSQDPSGGAGNEQFF. The J gene is TRBJ2-1, the V gene TRBV4-1; 12 bases agree with TRBD2. Germline-derived CDR1 and CDR2 are MGHRA and YSYEKL. The CDR3 contains 17 residues. The junction had 7 bases not matched to a gene; V was cut back by 0 bases and J by 7 bases.